These T cell receptor beta chains were read from a single sample in a study of T cells in localized non-small cell lung cancer. TCRdb's table, derived via immunoSEQ multiplex PCR, lists solely in-frame clones and lacks some. The table lists about 20,000 clones, around nine tenths of them singletons. The source material was peripheral blood, sampled before any cancer treatment. The source is a male donor aged 60 or older with stage I squamous cell lung carcinoma. The CDR3 runs from the conserved cysteine through the conserved F or W. Each record gives: J gene, V gene, CDR3 protein.

J gene: TRBJ2-7; V gene: TRBV18; CDR3 protein: CASSKRTVEQYF
J gene: TRBJ2-1; V gene: TRBV2; CDR3 protein: CASNLAGNEQFF
J gene: TRBJ1-1; V gene: TRBV19; CDR3 protein: CASRETGRVAEAFF
J gene: TRBJ1-2; V gene: TRBV6-5; CDR3 protein: CASSKVNYGYTF
J gene: TRBJ1-1; V gene: TRBV28; CDR3 protein: CAKQGVAAFF
J gene: TRBJ1-4; V gene: TRBV19; CDR3 protein: CASSSGIWTAGGKLFF
J gene: TRBJ2-7; V gene: TRBV19; CDR3 protein: CASSIPGPYEQYF
J gene: TRBJ2-1; V gene: TRBV15; CDR3 protein: CATSRRINEQFF
J gene: TRBJ1-5; V gene: TRBV27; CDR3 protein: CASSLSGGGNQPQHF
J gene: TRBJ2-3; V gene: TRBV18; CDR3 protein: CASSPGTGEADTQYF
J gene: TRBJ1-2; V gene: TRBV6-6; CDR3 protein: CASIGSSGSYTF
J gene: TRBJ1-2; V gene: TRBV5-1; CDR3 protein: CASSLGQGGSGYTF
J gene: TRBJ2-7; V gene: TRBV5-6; CDR3 protein: CASSLSGYSYEQYF
J gene: TRBJ2-1; V gene: TRBV5-1; CDR3 protein: CASSLWRGGPIEQFF
J gene: TRBJ2-5; V gene: TRBV10-3; CDR3 protein: CATMFVEGETQYF
J gene: TRBJ2-7; V gene: TRBV6-1; CDR3 protein: CASGQGYEQYF
J gene: TRBJ2-5; V gene: TRBV6-1; CDR3 protein: CASTILAGGQETQYF
J gene: TRBJ1-1; V gene: TRBV9; CDR3 protein: CAKTGLGAFF
J gene: NA; V gene: TRBV19; CDR3 protein: CASSPWTVPYEQYF
J gene: TRBJ2-7; V gene: TRBV6-5; CDR3 protein: CASSTPSGGAYEQYF
J gene: TRBJ2-5; V gene: TRBV29-1; CDR3 protein: CSVERGNQETQYF
J gene: TRBJ2-7; V gene: TRBV10-3; CDR3 protein: CAISSETGTGSYEQYF
J gene: TRBJ2-1; V gene: TRBV11-2; CDR3 protein: CASSLGTSENEQFF